The rows below give T cell receptor beta chains drawn from one sample of a study of blood T cells in healthy people across ages. In TCRdb, the 5' RACE reads were re-called with MiXCR into one record per CDR3 protein. The table has roughly 800,000 distinct CDR3 sequences, 25% seen once; the top ten hold more than 8.5%. These data were also filed under a second study, of T cells of mothers and their children.

The sequenced sample consisted of blood. These TCRs come from a boy aged 10-17 years in good health. The CDR3 runs from the conserved cysteine through the conserved F or W.

v_gene: TRBV29-1
j_gene: TRBJ1-1
CDR3aa: CSVVVGTGNTEAFF

v_gene: TRBV21-1
j_gene: -
CDR3aa: CASSATRAGGHEQYF

v_gene: TRBV27
j_gene: TRBJ2-5
CDR3aa: CASSYRGQVGVQYF

v_gene: TRBV7-9
j_gene: TRBJ2-7
CDR3aa: CASGRAPYEQYF

v_gene: TRBV9
j_gene: TRBJ2-1
CDR3aa: CASSSGGGAYEQFF

v_gene: TRBV29-1
j_gene: TRBJ1-1
CDR3aa: CSVWQGGTEAFF

v_gene: TRBV3-1
j_gene: TRBJ1-2
CDR3aa: CASGMDGTLEGYTF

v_gene: TRBV29-1
j_gene: TRBJ2-5
CDR3aa: CSVGVGLQETQYF

v_gene: TRBV2
j_gene: -
CDR3aa: CASREGLAAYNEQFF

v_gene: TRBV27
j_gene: TRBJ2-5
CDR3aa: CASSFTASGSGETQYF

v_gene: TRBV12-3/TRBV12-4
j_gene: TRBJ2-7
CDR3aa: CASRGSREQYF

v_gene: TRBV5-6
j_gene: -
CDR3aa: CASRLTRGETQYF

v_gene: TRBV15
j_gene: TRBJ2-1
CDR3aa: CATSRDRRTSGNEQFF

v_gene: TRBV5-1
j_gene: TRBJ2-1
CDR3aa: CASSFVSGRDSNEQFF

v_gene: TRBV5-1
j_gene: TRBJ1-2
CDR3aa: CASSTRDGVPF

v_gene: TRBV10-3
j_gene: TRBJ2-7
CDR3aa: CAISEGLGGGEQYF

v_gene: TRBV25-1
j_gene: TRBJ2-5
CDR3aa: CASSRAETQYF

v_gene: TRBV7-2
j_gene: TRBJ2-5
CDR3aa: CATALGNQETQYF

v_gene: TRBV5-1
j_gene: TRBJ2-3
CDR3aa: CASSPPVGGTTDTQYF

v_gene: TRBV11-3
j_gene: TRBJ1-2
CDR3aa: CASSGAINYGYTF

v_gene: TRBV10-1
j_gene: TRBJ2-7
CDR3aa: CASSEYRAGEQYF

v_gene: TRBV5-1
j_gene: TRBJ2-7
CDR3aa: CASSAGRDYEQYF

v_gene: TRBV7-2
j_gene: TRBJ1-3
CDR3aa: CASSSWSSGNTIYF

v_gene: TRBV28
j_gene: TRBJ2-7
CDR3aa: CASRLDYQQYF

v_gene: TRBV4-1
j_gene: TRBJ1-5
CDR3aa: CASSQIPRGGPNQPQHF

v_gene: TRBV7-9
j_gene: TRBJ1-1
CDR3aa: CASSSREPF

v_gene: TRBV24-1
j_gene: TRBJ2-1
CDR3aa: CATSDYRGGSYNEQFF

v_gene: TRBV12-3/TRBV12-4
j_gene: TRBJ2-2
CDR3aa: CATNRNPNTGELFF

v_gene: TRBV9
j_gene: -
CDR3aa: CASSGTSTHEQYF

v_gene: TRBV11-2
j_gene: TRBJ2-5
CDR3aa: CASSLWDRAMETQYF

v_gene: TRBV6-2/TRBV6-3
j_gene: TRBJ2-3
CDR3aa: CASKVGLAEGLRTDTQYF

v_gene: TRBV19
j_gene: TRBJ2-7
CDR3aa: CASSITPGYEQYF

v_gene: TRBV29-1
j_gene: TRBJ2-3
CDR3aa: CSVEGAQLLPTDTQYF

v_gene: TRBV29-1
j_gene: TRBJ1-2
CDR3aa: CSVVGQADYGYTF

v_gene: TRBV4-1
j_gene: TRBJ1-5
CDR3aa: CASSRLGTGGNQPQHF

v_gene: TRBV6-1
j_gene: TRBJ2-3
CDR3aa: CASSPGVASTDTQYF

v_gene: TRBV13
j_gene: TRBJ2-7
CDR3aa: CASSLESHSYEQYF

v_gene: TRBV27
j_gene: TRBJ1-6
CDR3aa: CASSLGQGGGSPLHF

v_gene: TRBV11-2
j_gene: TRBJ1-2
CDR3aa: CASSHVRAGERDGYTF

v_gene: TRBV29-1
j_gene: TRBJ2-5
CDR3aa: CSVGLAGQGETQYF

v_gene: TRBV2
j_gene: TRBJ2-3
CDR3aa: CAVTGDTDTQYF

v_gene: TRBV7-2
j_gene: TRBJ1-1
CDR3aa: CASSLVGAGNTEAFF

v_gene: TRBV20-1
j_gene: TRBJ2-3
CDR3aa: CSASGTSGYRFADTQYF

v_gene: TRBV13
j_gene: TRBJ2-5
CDR3aa: CASSWTGDLETQYF

v_gene: TRBV7-7
j_gene: TRBJ1-4
CDR3aa: CASSLGTAPNEKLFF

v_gene: TRBV18
j_gene: TRBJ2-5
CDR3aa: CASSPNQARETQYF

v_gene: TRBV3-1
j_gene: TRBJ2-3
CDR3aa: CASSQDLSTDTQYF

v_gene: TRBV4-2
j_gene: TRBJ2-3
CDR3aa: CASSSSGRTDTQYF

v_gene: TRBV12-3/TRBV12-4
j_gene: TRBJ1-1
CDR3aa: CASTPGGRGEAFF

v_gene: TRBV12-3/TRBV12-4
j_gene: TRBJ1-5
CDR3aa: CASSGQEQHF

v_gene: TRBV7-9
j_gene: TRBJ1-2
CDR3aa: CASSATGGGYTF

v_gene: TRBV7-8
j_gene: TRBJ2-1
CDR3aa: CASSPTGTLVYEQFF

v_gene: TRBV19
j_gene: TRBJ2-7
CDR3aa: CASTSRDSYEQYF

v_gene: TRBV12-3/TRBV12-4
j_gene: TRBJ2-4
CDR3aa: CASSFGTVKNIQYF

v_gene: TRBV12-3/TRBV12-4
j_gene: TRBJ1-2
CDR3aa: CASGFAGGNYGYTF